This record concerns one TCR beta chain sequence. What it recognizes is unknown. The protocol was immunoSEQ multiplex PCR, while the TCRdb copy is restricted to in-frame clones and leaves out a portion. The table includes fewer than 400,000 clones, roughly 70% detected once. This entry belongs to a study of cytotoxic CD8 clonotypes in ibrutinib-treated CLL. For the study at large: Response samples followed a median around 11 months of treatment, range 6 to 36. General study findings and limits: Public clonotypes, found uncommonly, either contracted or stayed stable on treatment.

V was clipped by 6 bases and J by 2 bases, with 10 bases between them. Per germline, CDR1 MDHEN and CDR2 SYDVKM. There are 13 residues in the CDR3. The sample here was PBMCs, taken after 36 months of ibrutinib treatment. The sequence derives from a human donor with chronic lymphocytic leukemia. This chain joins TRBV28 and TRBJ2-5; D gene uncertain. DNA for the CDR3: TGTGCCAGCAGATTGACAAGACAAGAGACCCAGTACTTC. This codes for CASRLTRQETQYF.